This TCR beta chain originates from a study of shared clonotypes between healthy human individuals. Turning to the study itself: A donor's plate count was three for CD4 naive and three for CD4 memory; CD8 naive had two and CD8 memory one.

Between the trimmed V and J ends, which lost 2 bases and 0 bases, there was a span of 8 bases. This CDR3 contains 15 residues. The V gene's germline CDR1 is MDHEN and CDR2 SYDVKM. Subsets obtained from CD4+ cells comprised CD45RA+ naive and CD45RA-negative memory cells. Produced via immunoSEQ multiplex PCR; TCRdb's table is partial and in-frame only. The data contain around 1.1 million clones, more than 75% of them seen just once; the ten biggest clones take up 0.5% to 0.65%. Comment on this clone: In the same sample, other DNA sequences code for this CDR3.

V gene TRBV28 combines with J gene TRBJ2-1, with D possibly called TRBD1 or TRBD2 (6 bases each). The receptor was isolated from a man in his late teens or twenties in good health. Some clones in this sample may be carry-over from other donors' samples. What was sequenced was memory CD4+ T cells from PBMCs. The sample's subset: CD45RA-negative fraction. CDR3 amino acids: CASSLGGLSYNEQFF. Here the CDR3 DNA reads TGTGCCAGCAGTTTAGGGGGGCTCTCCTACAATGAGCAGTTCTTC.